These 14 T cell receptor beta chains originate from one sample sequenced in a study of cytomegalovirus exposure and HLA in healthy donors. The PCR used 60 Vbeta and 13 Jbeta primers. Measured with immunoSEQ multiplex PCR; TCRdb has only the in-frame clones, and not every one. The table includes approximately 190,000 clones, about four fifths detected once. Sequencing input: PBMCs. These receptors originate from a woman between 18 and 30 years old in good health and CMV-seronegative.

The chain combines TRBV7-9 with TRBJ2-1, with D maybe TRBD1 (7 bases). Trimming cost V 1 base and J 6 bases, with 19 bases left between them. The CDR3 extends over 17 amino acids. In germline, CDR1 is SEHNR, CDR2 FQNEAQ (reference sequence). The CDR3 is CASSLEGGGGFSNEQFF. The CDR3 DNA sequence: TGTGCCAGCAGCTTAGAAGGAGGGGGCGGTTTTTCCAATGAGCAGTTCTTC. Variable domain in full (rest from reference TRBV7-9 and TRBJ2-1): DTGVSQNPRHKITKRGQNVTFRCDPISEHNRLYWYRQTLGQGPEFLTYFQNEAQLEKSRLLSDRFSAERPKGSFSTLEIQRTEQGDSAMYLCASSLEGGGGFSNEQFFGPGTRLTVL.

The sample holds one count of this clone. The chain couples TRBV7-2 to TRBJ2-1; D gene unclear. The CDR3 length is 11 residues. Trimming shortened V by 4 bases and J by 7 bases, and 5 bases separated the two germline ends. The germline V gene encodes CDR1 SGHTA and CDR2 FQGNSA. The CDR3: CASSYQNEQFF. CDR3 in DNA: TGTGCCAGCAGCTATCAGAATGAGCAGTTCTTC.

V is TRBV9 and J is TRBJ2-3; TRBD2 might be the D (7 bases). Trimming removed 3 bases at V and 1 base at J, with 12 bases between. Germline V CDR1 and CDR2: SGDLS, YYNGEE. This CDR3 is built from 15 residues. The chain's CDR3 is CASSERGGGTDTQYF. The CDR3 DNA is TGTGCCAGCAGCGAGAGGGGGGGAGGCACAGATACGCAGTATTTT.

The chain combines TRBV5-1 with TRBJ2-1; 9 nucleotides line up with TRBD1. The CDR3 is made up of 17 amino acids. The J segment lost 6 bases and the V segment lost 7 bases, leaving 17 bases of the junction unmatched. From germline, CDR1 is SGHRS and CDR2 YFSETQ. CDR3 DNA: TGCGCCAGCTGGAGACAGGGGGTTGTTGGGGGGGGCAATGAGCAGTTCTTC. Protein product: CASWRQGVVGGGNEQFF.

This CDR3 is CASSLRDRVQETQYF. The CDR3 DNA reads as TGTGCCAGCAGCCTCCGGGACAGGGTCCAAGAGACCCAGTACTTC. The chain combines TRBV6-5 with TRBJ2-5, with 9 bases that match TRBD1. J was trimmed by 1 base and V by 6 bases; bases with no gene match: 6. Per the germline V gene, CDR1 is MNHEY and CDR2 is SVGAGI. This CDR3 has 15 amino acids.

The rearrangement joins TRBV27 to TRBJ2-6; the match to TRBD1 covers 7 bases. Germline loops: CDR1 MNHEY, CDR2 SMNVEV (reference sequence). The junction had 6 bases not matched to a gene; V was cut back by 5 bases and J by 2 bases. The CDR3 spans 16 residues. The CDR3 here is CASSQDTGAGANVLTF. As DNA, the CDR3 is TGTGCCAGCAGTCAAGACACAGGGGCTGGGGCCAACGTCCTGACTTTC.

The chain couples TRBV5-1 to TRBJ2-3, with D hard to call. V lost 2 bases and J lost 5, with 9 bases in between. This CDR3 is built from 13 residues. The V gene's germline CDR1 is SGHRS and CDR2 YFSETQ. CDR3: CASSFTRIDTQYF. In DNA form, the CDR3 reads TGCGCCAGCAGCTTTACGAGAATAGATACGCAGTATTTT. Complete variable domain (other parts from reference TRBV5-1 and TRBJ2-3): KAGVTQTPRYLIKTRGQQVTLSCSPISGHRSVSWYQQTPGQGLQFLFEYFSETQRNKGNFPGRFSGRQFSNSRSEMNVSTLELGDSALYLCASSFTRIDTQYFGPGTRLTVL.

This clone was detected only once. This chain links TRBV30 with TRBJ2-3, with TRBD2 identical over 12 bases. The germline V gene has CDR1 GTSNPN and CDR2 SVGIG (reference sequence). V was pared by 1 base and J by 3 bases, with 8 bases of the junction left unmatched. There are 17 residues in the CDR3. CDR3 coding DNA: TGTGCCTGGAGTGATCCGCTAGCGGGAGGGCGTACAGATACGCAGTATTTT. Its protein product is CAWSDPLAGGRTDTQYF.

J is TRBJ2-1 and V is TRBV29-1; TRBD2 matches 11 bases. From germline, CDR1 is SQVTM and CDR2 ANQGSEA. With 4 bases clipped from V and 5 bases from J, the junction kept 7 bases outside the gene matches. CDR3 length: 15 residues. The CDR3 DNA sequence: TGCAGCGTTGGAATAGCGGGAGGGTACCACAATGAGCAGTTCTTC. Translated: CSVGIAGGYHNEQFF.

This rearrangement joins TRBV11-2 to TRBJ2-4; TRBD2 aligns across 14 bases. From germline, CDR1 is SGHAT and CDR2 FQNNGV. V lost 7 bases and J lost 3; bases outside the gene matches: 11. This CDR3 is built from 18 residues. CDR3 in amino acids: CASTEGLAGAGDKNIQYF. The CDR3 region has the DNA TGTGCCAGCACCGAGGGACTAGCGGGAGCGGGTGACAAAAACATTCAGTACTTC.

The rearrangement uses TRBV27 and TRBJ2-5; tentative D call: TRBD2 (5 bases). V was pared by 5 bases and J by 3 bases, with 16 bases between. Germline V gene data show CDR1 as MNHEY and CDR2 as SMNVEV (reference sequence). The CDR3 sequence is 15 residues long. The DNA of the CDR3 is TGTGCCAGCAGTACCTATGGGGTCGGGAAAGAGACCCAGTACTTC. Its protein product is CASSTYGVGKETQYF.

This clone is a singleton in its sample. The chain employs TRBV27 and TRBJ2-1; 9 nucleotides align to TRBD2. The germline gives CDR1 MNHEY, CDR2 SMNVEV (reference sequence). CDR3 length: 17 residues. The V and J ends lost 8 bases and 8 bases, in that order; junction bases with no gene match: 19. DNA for the CDR3: TGTGCCAGCCACCCAATCATAGCGGGAGAGCGTCTGGATGAGCAGTTCTTC. It codes for CASHPIIAGERLDEQFF.

This chain joins TRBV19 and TRBJ1-5; 7 positions match TRBD1. V was clipped by 1 base and J by 3 bases; unmatched bases: 21. Germline V gives CDR1 LNHDA, CDR2 SQIVND (reference sequence). This CDR3 comprises 21 residues. The CDR3 spells CASSIGDRPGGLYGLNQPQHF. The DNA for the CDR3 is TGTGCCAGTAGTATAGGGGACCGACCAGGGGGGCTTTATGGCCTCAATCAGCCCCAGCATTTT.

This chain links TRBV9 with TRBJ2-1; D may be TRBD2 (6 bases). V shed 2 bases and J shed 9 bases, with 12 bases lying between them. Germline CDR1 reads SGDLS; CDR2 reads YYNGEE. This CDR3 region has 13 residues. DNA of the CDR3: TGTGCCAGCAGCGTCGGAGGACTACGTGAGCAGTTCTTC. Translation gives CASSVGGLREQFF.